This passage covers 18 T cell receptor beta chains from one sample sequenced in a study of cytomegalovirus exposure and HLA in healthy donors. 13 Jbeta primers and 60 Vbeta primers were used for the PCR. Assay used: immunoSEQ multiplex PCR; TCRdb lists only in-frame clones, some missing. The sample holds over 100,000 clones. Sequencing input: PBMCs. The receptors were gathered from a man in his late teens or twenties in good health and CMV-seronegative.

The gene calls are TRBV7-2 and TRBJ2-2, with 9 bases lining up with TRBD2. With V trimmed by 2 bases and J by 7 bases, 8 bases remained unmatched. There are 16 residues in the CDR3. The germline CDR1 and CDR2 sequences are SGHTA and FQGNSA. The CDR3: CASSLSLAGSGGELFF. For the CDR3, the DNA is TGTGCCAGCAGCTTAAGTCTAGCGGGGTCAGGCGGGGAGCTGTTTTTT. The complete variable domain, with remaining parts taken from reference TRBV7-2 and TRBJ2-2, reads GAGVSQSPSNKVTEKGKDVELRCDPISGHTALYWYRQSLGQGLEFLIYFQGNSAPDKSGLPSDRFSAERTGGSVSTLTIQRTQQEDSAVYLCASSLSLAGSGGELFFGEGSRLTVL.

Note on this clone: This sample includes further DNA sequences coding for the same CDR3. The genes are TRBV19 and TRBJ2-6; 7 positions match TRBD1. With V trimmed by 3 bases and J by 13 bases, 6 bases remained unmatched. This CDR3 region has 13 residues. Germline CDR1 is LNHDA and CDR2 is SQIVND (reference sequence). The CDR3 spells CASSIEGAGVLTF. The DNA of the CDR3 is TGTGCCAGTAGTATTGAGGGGGCAGGTGTCCTGACTTTC.

This chain uses TRBV7-3 with TRBJ2-3, with D perhaps matching TRBD2 (6 bases). The CDR3 sequence is 18 residues long. Germline CDR1 SGHTA, CDR2 FQGTGA. V was clipped by 4 bases and J by 0 bases, with 20 bases between them. The DNA for the CDR3 is TGTGCCAGCAGCTCGACACCACCACTAGCAACTAGCACAGATACGCAGTATTTT. Translated, it gives CASSSTPPLATSTDTQYF.

This chain links TRBV21-1 with TRBJ1-1; the table's D call, TRBD1, was not checked against the DNA. TRBV21-1 is described as a pseudogene. The CDR3 contains 14 residues. CDR3 in amino acids: CAGSKTGRGTEAFF. The CDR3 nucleotides read TGTGCCGGCAGCAAAACAGGGCGAGGCACTGAAGCTTTCTTT.

This chain connects TRBV7-9 to TRBJ1-4; no clear D. The V end lost 2 bases, the J end lost 3 bases, and 7 bases lay between the germline ends. This CDR3 spans 14 amino acids. The germline CDR1 and CDR2 sequences are SEHNR and FQNEAQ (reference sequence). The DNA for the CDR3 is TGTGCCAGCAGCTTAAGGAGTCCTAATGAAAAACTGTTTTTT. This sequence encodes CASSLRSPNEKLFF.

CDR3 coding DNA: TGCAGCGTTGTGTCCGGAGGGCAGTACTTC. Protein product: CSVVSGGQYF. V is TRBV29-1 and J is TRBJ2-4, with D perhaps matching TRBD2 (6 bases). Germline CDR1 is SQVTM and CDR2 is ANQGSEA. V lost 4 bases and J lost 13, with 11 bases in between. This CDR3 has 10 residues. Full variable domain (outside the CDR3, taken from reference TRBV29-1 and TRBJ2-4): SAVISQKPSRDICQRGTSLTIQCQVDSQVTMMFWYRQQPGQSLTLIATANQGSEATYESGFVIDKFPISRPNLTFSTLTVSNMSPEDSSIYLCSVVSGGQYFGAGTRLSVL.

A word on this clone: One junction end disagrees with the germline gene, perhaps due to a read error. This chain connects TRBV30 to TRBJ2-4; perhaps TRBD2 as D (5 bases). The CDR3 covers 12 residues. Germline CDR1 GTSNPN, CDR2 SVGIG (reference sequence). DNA of the CDR3: TGTGCCGGGAGCCTAGCCAAAAACATTCAGTACTTC. It is translated as CAGSLAKNIQYF.

The rearrangement uses TRBV30 and TRBJ2-2; the match to TRBD1 covers 8 bases. Germline V CDR1 and CDR2: GTSNPN, SVGIG (reference sequence). The CDR3 extends over 14 amino acids. CDR3 sequence reads: CATQAGQGTGELFF. The DNA for the CDR3 is TGTGCTACACAAGCCGGACAGGGCACCGGGGAGCTGTTTTTT.

The V and J genes are TRBV28 and TRBJ2-7; 7 bases are shared with TRBD1. With 9 bases clipped from V and 0 bases from J, the junction kept 5 bases outside the gene matches. CDR3 length equals 13 residues. Per germline, CDR1 MDHEN and CDR2 SYDVKM. The CDR3: CASSTGVSYEQYF. For the CDR3, the DNA is TGTGCCAGTTCCACAGGGGTCTCCTACGAGCAGTACTTC.

The rearrangement joins TRBV4-3 to TRBJ1-1, with 7 bases lining up with TRBD1. J gave up 5 bases and V 0 bases, and 3 bases lay outside the gene matches. This CDR3 contains 14 residues. Germline CDR1 reads LGHNA; CDR2 reads YSLEER. As DNA, the CDR3 is TGCGCCAGCAGCCAAGATACAGGGGTGACTGAAGCTTTCTTT. It yields the protein CASSQDTGVTEAFF.

In DNA, the CDR3 is TGTGCCAGCAGCTTATGGGGGACAGGGTCGGTCAGCCGAGATACGCAGTATTTT. It codes for CASSLWGTGSVSRDTQYF. V and J are TRBV7-6 and TRBJ2-3; 9 nucleotides line up with TRBD1. The CDR3 totals 18 residues. Germline assignment: CDR1 SGHVS and CDR2 FNYEAQ. V shed 2 bases and J 5 bases; nucleotides not matched to a gene: 14.

The J gene is TRBJ1-1, the V gene TRBV19; TRBD1 is a possible D gene (6 bases). The CDR3 totals 14 residues. Germline V gene sequence: CDR1 LNHDA, CDR2 SQIVND (reference sequence). Trimming took 5 bases from V and 2 from J, leaving 12 bases between them. The CDR3 nucleotides read TGTGCCAGTAGTCCCCACAGGGATAACACTGAAGCTTTCTTT. It translates to CASSPHRDNTEAFF.

The chain joins TRBV9 to TRBJ2-3; 8 bases align to TRBD1. Per the germline V gene, CDR1 is SGDLS and CDR2 is YYNGEE. The CDR3 has 18 amino acids. Losses at the gene ends were 3 bases for V and 1 base for J; bases not matched to a gene: 13. CDR3 loop: CASSGGQGPNYRTDTQYF. In DNA, the CDR3 is TGTGCCAGCAGCGGAGGACAGGGACCAAATTACCGCACAGATACGCAGTATTTT. Based on the CDR3 plus reference TRBV9 and TRBJ2-3, the full variable domain is DSGVTQTPKHLITATGQRVTLRCSPRSGDLSVYWYQQSLDQGLQFLIQYYNGEERAKGNILERFSAQQFPDLHSELNLSSLELGDSALYFCASSGGQGPNYRTDTQYFGPGTRLTVL.

This chain links TRBV28 with TRBJ2-7; 12 bases agree with TRBD2. The CDR3 runs 15 residues. Germline V CDR1 and CDR2: MDHEN, SYDVKM. The V gene end was trimmed by 5 bases and the J gene end by 3 bases; junction bases not matched to a gene: 5. CDR3 DNA sequence: TGTGCCAGCAGTAATGGACTAGCGGGAAGCTACGAGCAGTACTTC. It codes for CASSNGLAGSYEQYF.

The rearrangement uses TRBV5-4 and TRBJ2-7; D is possibly TRBD2 (6 bases). Germline values: CDR1 SGHNT, CDR2 YYREEE (reference sequence). V lost 2 bases to trimming and J lost 6 bases, with 15 bases between them. The CDR3 runs 14 residues. CDR3 DNA sequence: TGTGCCAGCAGCTTAAGAAAGGGAGGTAGCGAGCAGTACTTC. Amino acids: CASSLRKGGSEQYF.

The V and J genes are TRBV6-6 and TRBJ1-5; unclear D gene. Germline V gene sequence: CDR1 MNHNY, CDR2 SVGAGI (reference sequence). V was clipped by 2 bases and J by 7 bases, with 6 bases between them. The CDR3 length is 12 residues. CDR3 in DNA: TGTGCCAGCAGTTACGGACTCCAGCCCCAGCATTTT. Translated, it gives CASSYGLQPQHF.

As for this clone: An end of the junction differs from the germline gene, which may be a read error. The rearrangement uses TRBV4-2 and TRBJ2-1; 14 bases line up with TRBD2. Germline-derived CDR1 and CDR2 are LGHNA and YNFKEQ. The CDR3 is made up of 15 amino acids. Here the CDR3 reads CAGSLGLAGGDEQFF. The CDR3 nucleotides read TGTGCCGGCAGCCTAGGACTAGCGGGAGGAGATGAGCAGTTCTTC.

In terms of frequency, this clone is medium-sized (0.01 to 0.1%). Written as DNA, the CDR3 is TGTGCCATCAGTGAGGGAGAGGGACAGCCCCAGCATTTT. Protein: CAISEGEGQPQHF. The V call is TRBV10-3, the J call TRBJ1-5; D not certain. Between the trimmed V and J ends, which lost 2 bases and 7 bases, there was a span of 9 bases. The CDR3 runs to 13 residues. CDR1 and CDR2 from the germline V gene are ENHRY and SYGVKD.